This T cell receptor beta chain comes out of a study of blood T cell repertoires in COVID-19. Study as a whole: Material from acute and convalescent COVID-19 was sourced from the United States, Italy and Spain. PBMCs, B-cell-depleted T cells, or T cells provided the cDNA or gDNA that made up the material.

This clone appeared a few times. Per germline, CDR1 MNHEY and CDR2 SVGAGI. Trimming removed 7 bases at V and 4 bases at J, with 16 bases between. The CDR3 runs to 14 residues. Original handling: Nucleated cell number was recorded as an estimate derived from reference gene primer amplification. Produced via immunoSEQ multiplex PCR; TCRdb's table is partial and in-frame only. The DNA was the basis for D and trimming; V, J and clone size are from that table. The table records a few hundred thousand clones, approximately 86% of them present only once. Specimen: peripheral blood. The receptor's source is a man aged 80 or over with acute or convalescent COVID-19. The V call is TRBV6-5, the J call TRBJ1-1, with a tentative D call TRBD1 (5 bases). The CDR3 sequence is CASTWGGKGTEAFF. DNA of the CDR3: TGTGCCAGCACCTGGGGCGGTAAGGGCACTGAAGCTTTCTTT.